Listed below are T cell receptor beta chains from one sample, sequenced in a study of neurological immune-mediated disorders. From the 5' RACE reads, TCRdb called clonotypes with MiXCR, one entry per CDR3 protein. Of around 65,000 distinct CDR3 sequences listed, over 5% are singletons. The sample was PBMCs. These receptor sequences come from a human donor with multiple sclerosis. The donor label of this sample is uncertain. Each CDR3 is given with its conserved first and last residue. The D gene is left open where the match is weak. Expanded clones are given a class, and other clones once, few, many or no size at all.

TRBV5-1	TRBJ2-3	many	NA	CASSPRPEDTQYF	TGCGCCAGCAGCCCGCGCCCCGAAGATACGCAGTATTTT
TRBV5-1	TRBJ2-7	many	TRBD1	CASSLDPPGQGYEQYF	TGCGCCAGCAGCTTGGATCCCCCGGGACAGGGCTACGAGCAGTACTTC
TRBV6-6	TRBJ2-5	many	NA	CASSYGSPVETQYF	TGTGCCAGCAGTTACGGGTCACCTGTTGAGACCCAGTACTTC
TRBV5-1	TRBJ2-1	many	NA	CASSLQLVYNEQFF	TGCGCCAGCAGCTTGCAGTTGGTCTACAATGAGCAGTTCTTC
TRBV20-1	TRBJ2-1	few	NA	CSASYRDQRAEQFF	TGCAGTGCCTCTTACCGGGACCAAAGGGCTGAGCAGTTCTTC
TRBV9	TRBJ1-2	many	NA	CASSMSGLHYGYTF	TGTGCCAGCAGCATGTCGGGGCTCCATTATGGCTACACCTTC
TRBV7-2	TRBJ2-7	many	NA	CASSGVPGSSEQYF	TGTGCCAGCTCCGGGGTCCCTGGGTCCAGCGAGCAGTACTTC
TRBV5-1	TRBJ1-2	many	TRBD1	CASRLGQLYGYTF	TGCGCCAGCAGATTGGGACAGCTTTATGGCTACACCTTC
TRBV20-1	TRBJ2-5	many	NA	CSALRGAGETQYF	TGCAGTGCTCTCCGTGGGGCCGGGGAGACCCAGTACTTC
TRBV20-1	TRBJ2-1	medium-sized	NA	CSADNEQFF	TGCAGTGCTGACAATGAGCAGTTCTTC
TRBV5-1	TRBJ2-3	many	TRBD2	CASSLISGGSSTDTQYF	TGCGCCAGCAGCTTGATTAGCGGGGGAAGTAGCACAGATACGCAGTATTTT
TRBV9	TRBJ1-1	many	TRBD1	CASSVSGGGGADTEAFF	TGTGCCAGCAGCGTCAGTGGCGGAGGGGGCGCTGATACTGAAGCTTTCTTT
TRBV5-1	TRBJ2-5	many	NA	CASRRGLQETQYF	TGCGCCAGCAGACGGGGGCTCCAAGAGACCCAGTACTTC
TRBV6-6	TRBJ2-1	many	NA	CASRGNTGGGSYNEQFF	TGTGCCAGCAGGGGAAACACGGGCGGTGGGTCCTACAATGAGCAGTTCTTC
TRBV2	TRBJ2-7	many	NA	CASSETGRGSYEQYF	TGTGCCAGCAGTGAAACGGGAAGGGGCTCCTACGAGCAGTACTTC
TRBV3-1	TRBJ2-1	many	NA	CASSQGSLRSDEQFF	TGTGCCAGCAGCCAAGGGTCCCTACGGTCGGATGAGCAGTTCTTC
TRBV5-1	TRBJ2-1	many	TRBD1	CASSLDRGLLYNEQFF	TGCGCCAGCAGCTTGGACAGGGGCCTTCTGTACAATGAGCAGTTCTTC
TRBV7-6	TRBJ2-1	many	TRBD2	CASSPRGGASYNEQFF	TGTGCCAGCAGCCCTCGGGGGGGGGCGTCCTACAATGAGCAGTTCTTC
TRBV6-2/TRBV6-3	TRBJ2-2	many	NA	CASRTQGFTGELFF	TGTGCCAGCAGGACACAGGGTTTCACCGGGGAGCTGTTTTTT
TRBV20-1	TRBJ2-1	many	NA	CSALYRNRATYNEQFF	TGCAGTGCCCTATATCGGAATAGAGCGACCTACAATGAGCAGTTCTTC
TRBV5-1	TRBJ2-7	many	TRBD1	CASSLEQGAKYEQYF	TGCGCCAGCAGCTTGGAACAGGGGGCGAAATACGAGCAGTACTTC
TRBV6-6	TRBJ1-1	many	TRBD1	CASTIGQVNTEAFF	TGTGCCAGCACCATCGGACAGGTGAACACTGAAGCTTTCTTT
TRBV7-3	TRBJ2-1	many	TRBD2	CASSSGLAAYNEQFF	TGTGCCAGCAGCTCAGGACTAGCGGCCTACAATGAGCAGTTCTTC
TRBV6-5	TRBJ2-7	many	NA	CASSSQGGNSEQYF	TGTGCCAGCAGCTCCCAGGGGGGGAACTCCGAGCAGTACTTC
TRBV10-3	TRBJ2-3	many	NA	CAISDGGLTDTQYF	TGTGCCATCAGTGACGGGGGCCTCACAGATACGCAGTATTTT
TRBV7-6	TRBJ2-3	few	NA	CASSSGPDTDTQYF	TGTGCCAGCAGCTCAGGACCAGACACAGATACGCAGTATTTT
TRBV29-1	TRBJ2-1	many	TRBD2	CSVEERLGSGGLDYNEQFF	TGCAGCGTTGAAGAGAGGTTGGGTAGCGGGGGCCTCGACTACAATGAGCAGTTCTTC
TRBV9	TRBJ1-1	many	TRBD1	CASSVDTGGAEAFF	TGTGCCAGCAGCGTAGATACAGGGGGGGCTGAAGCTTTCTTT
TRBV5-1	TRBJ1-1	many	NA	CASSFTGHLNTEAFF	TGCGCCAGCAGCTTTACGGGACATTTGAACACTGAAGCTTTCTTT
TRBV6-4	TRBJ2-1	many	TRBD2	CASSESLTSGGDEQFF	TGTGCCAGCAGTGAATCCCTGACTAGCGGGGGCGATGAGCAGTTCTTC
TRBV5-1	TRBJ2-1	many	TRBD2	CASSLARLAGGSGTDREQFF	TGCGCCAGCAGCTTGGCCCGACTAGCGGGGGGATCGGGCACGGACAGGGAGCAGTTCTTC
TRBV20-1	TRBJ2-3	many	NA	CSASNFKRSSTDTQYF	TGCAGTGCTAGCAACTTCAAGCGGAGTAGCACAGATACGCAGTATTTT
TRBV5-1	TRBJ2-5	many	TRBD2	CASSLWGLARGQETQYF	TGCGCCAGCAGCTTGTGGGGACTAGCCCGAGGGCAAGAGACCCAGTACTTC
TRBV5-6	TRBJ2-3	many	NA	CASSLGRLSNTQYF	TGTGCCAGCAGCTTGGGTCGCCTGTCCAATACGCAGTATTTT
TRBV9	TRBJ2-2	many	TRBD2	CASSPGGLAGNTGELFF	TGTGCCAGCAGCCCAGGGGGACTAGCGGGAAACACCGGGGAGCTGTTTTTT
TRBV24-1	TRBJ2-2	many	TRBD1	CATSDPGQGVGSGELFF	TGTGCCACCAGTGATCCGGGACAGGGGGTTGGCAGCGGGGAGCTGTTTTTT
TRBV5-5	TRBJ2-1	many	TRBD2	CASSLPLRTSKTPSYNEQFF	TGTGCCAGCAGCTTGCCGCTACGGACTAGCAAAACCCCCTCCTACAATGAGCAGTTCTTC
TRBV5-1	TRBJ2-6	NA	TRBD1	CASRIGQGASGANVLTF	TGCGCCAGCAGGATCGGACAGGGGGCGTCTGGGGCCAACGTCCTGACTTTC
TRBV5-1	TRBJ1-3	many	NA	CASTRAGGSGNTIYF	TGCGCCAGCACCCGGGCCGGGGGCAGTGGAAACACCATATATTTT
TRBV6-6	TRBJ1-6	NA	NA	CASRLSLGATNSPLHF	TGTGCCAGCAGACTGAGTCTGGGGGCGACTAATTCACCCCTCCACTTT
TRBV5-1	TRBJ2-7	few	NA	CASSLDGVGSYEQYF	TGCGCCAGCAGCTTGGATGGGGTTGGGTCCTACGAGCAGTACTTC
TRBV20-1	TRBJ1-2	many	TRBD1	CSANTGGYYGYTF	TGCAGTGCCAATACAGGGGGTTACTATGGCTACACCTTC
TRBV12-3/TRBV12-4	TRBJ1-5	few	NA	CASSSPRVGNQPQHF	TGTGCCAGCAGCTCCCCACGGGTTGGCAATCAGCCCCAGCATTTT
TRBV5-1	TRBJ2-7	many	TRBD1	CASSLGPQGSYEQYF	TGCGCCAGCAGCTTGGGCCCACAGGGGTCCTACGAGCAGTACTTC
TRBV24-1	TRBJ2-3	many	TRBD2	CATSDPSTSGGQYF	TGTGCCACCAGTGACCCCTCGACTAGCGGTGGGCAGTATTTT
TRBV15	TRBJ1-3	many	NA	CATSRDPGPGNTIYF	TGTGCCACCAGCAGAGACCCGGGCCCTGGAAACACCATATATTTT
TRBV5-1	TRBJ1-2	many	NA	CASSLASGPYGYTF	TGCGCCAGCAGCTTGGCGTCGGGTCCTTATGGCTACACCTTC
TRBV20-1	TRBJ1-4	few	NA	CSARDGGRDEKLFF	TGCAGTGCTAGAGATGGTGGGAGGGACGAAAAACTGTTTTTT
TRBV29-1	TRBJ1-1	many	NA	CSVEPHDNTEAFF	TGCAGCGTTGAACCACATGATAACACTGAAGCTTTCTTT
TRBV20-1	TRBJ2-3	many	TRBD2	CSAPPLAGGPRGTDTQYF	TGCAGTGCGCCTCCCCTAGCGGGGGGGCCGCGCGGCACAGATACGCAGTATTTT
TRBV28	TRBJ2-5	many	NA	CASSLWGERQETQYF	TGTGCCAGCAGTTTATGGGGGGAAAGGCAAGAGACCCAGTACTTC
TRBV10-3	TRBJ1-5	many	TRBD1	CAISESKQGATQPQHF	TGTGCCATCAGTGAGTCGAAACAGGGGGCGACTCAGCCCCAGCATTTT
TRBV20-1	TRBJ2-7	many	TRBD1	CSATGTAAYEQYF	TGCAGTGCTACCGGGACAGCAGCCTACGAGCAGTACTTC